The clone carrying this T cell receptor (beta chain) was detected a few times. Other DNA sequences within the sample encode an identical CDR3. CDR3 length: 14 residues. From germline, CDR1 is SGHTA and CDR2 FQGNSA. V lost 1 base, J lost 0 bases, and 6 bases lay in between. This record comes from a study of tumour-infiltrating T cells in Burkitt lymphoma. Sequencing used immunoSEQ multiplex PCR; TCRdb keeps in-frame clones, though not all of them. Of more than 45,000 clones listed, more than 25% were seen once; the top ten hold roughly 2.8%. The source is a human donor with Burkitt lymphoma. Specimen: tumor tissue. This sequence joins TRBV7-2 and TRBJ1-1; no clear D gene. Here the CDR3 reads CASSLGRVNTEAFF. The CDR3 bases are TGTGCCAGCAGCTTAGGGCGGGTGAACACTGAAGCTTTCTTT.